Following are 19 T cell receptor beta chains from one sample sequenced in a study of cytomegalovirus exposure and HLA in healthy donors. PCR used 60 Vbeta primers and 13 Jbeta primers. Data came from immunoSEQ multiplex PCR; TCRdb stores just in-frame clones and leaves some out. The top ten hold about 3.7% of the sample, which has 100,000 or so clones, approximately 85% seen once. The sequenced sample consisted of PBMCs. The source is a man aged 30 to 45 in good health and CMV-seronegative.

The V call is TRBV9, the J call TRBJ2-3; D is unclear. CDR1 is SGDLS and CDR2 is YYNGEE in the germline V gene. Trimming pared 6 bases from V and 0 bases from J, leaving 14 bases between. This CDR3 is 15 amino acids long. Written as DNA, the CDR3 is TGTGCCAGCATGCCTCTTTGGGCTAGCACAGATACGCAGTATTTT. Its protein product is CASMPLWASTDTQYF. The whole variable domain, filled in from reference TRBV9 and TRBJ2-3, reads DSGVTQTPKHLITATGQRVTLRCSPRSGDLSVYWYQQSLDQGLQFLIQYYNGEERAKGNILERFSAQQFPDLHSELNLSSLELGDSALYFCASMPLWASTDTQYFGPGTRLTVL.

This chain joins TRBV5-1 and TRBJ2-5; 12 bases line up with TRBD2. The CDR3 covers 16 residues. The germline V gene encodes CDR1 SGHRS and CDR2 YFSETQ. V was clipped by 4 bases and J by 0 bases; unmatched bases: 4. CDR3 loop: CASSPRTSGNQETQYF. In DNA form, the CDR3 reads TGCGCCAGCAGCCCCCGGACTAGCGGGAACCAAGAGACCCAGTACTTC.

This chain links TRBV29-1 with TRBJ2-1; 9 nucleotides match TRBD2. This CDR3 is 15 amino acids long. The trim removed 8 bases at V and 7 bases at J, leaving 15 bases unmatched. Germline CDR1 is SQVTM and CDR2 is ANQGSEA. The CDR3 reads CSHRASGTVQNEQFF. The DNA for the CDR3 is TGCAGCCATAGGGCTAGCGGGACCGTCCAGAATGAGCAGTTCTTC.

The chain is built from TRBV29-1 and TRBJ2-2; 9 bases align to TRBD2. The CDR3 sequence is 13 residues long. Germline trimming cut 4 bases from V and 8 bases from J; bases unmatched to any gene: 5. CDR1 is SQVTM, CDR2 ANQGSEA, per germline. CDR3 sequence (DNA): TGCAGCGTTGCGTCTAGCGGGACGGGGGAGCTGTTTTTT. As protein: CSVASSGTGELFF.

In DNA, the CDR3 is TGTGCCAGCAGTTACTCGGGACAGGGGTGGGAGCAGTACTTC. Its protein product is CASSYSGQGWEQYF. This chain links TRBV6-5 with TRBJ2-7; TRBD1 matches 10 bases. Trimming took 0 bases from V and 7 from J; bases not matched to a gene: 3. The CDR3 spans 14 residues. Germline CDR1 and CDR2: MNHEY and SVGAGI.

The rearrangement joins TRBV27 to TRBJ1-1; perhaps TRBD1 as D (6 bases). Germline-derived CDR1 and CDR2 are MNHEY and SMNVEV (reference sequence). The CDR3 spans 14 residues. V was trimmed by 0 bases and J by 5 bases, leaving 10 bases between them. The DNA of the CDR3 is TGTGCCAGCAGTTTATCCAGGGGTCGGACTGAAGCTTTCTTT. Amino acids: CASSLSRGRTEAFF.

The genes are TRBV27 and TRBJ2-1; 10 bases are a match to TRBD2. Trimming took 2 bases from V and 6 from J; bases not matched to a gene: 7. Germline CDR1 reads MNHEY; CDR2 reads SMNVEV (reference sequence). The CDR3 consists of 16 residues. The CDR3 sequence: CASSLPRLAGSNEQFF. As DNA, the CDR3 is TGTGCCAGCAGTTTACCTCGACTAGCGGGCAGCAATGAGCAGTTCTTC.

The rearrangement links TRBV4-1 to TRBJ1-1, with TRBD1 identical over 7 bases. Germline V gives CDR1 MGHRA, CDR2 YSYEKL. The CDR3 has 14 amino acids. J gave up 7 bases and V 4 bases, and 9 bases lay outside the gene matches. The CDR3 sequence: CASSLRGTVLEAFF. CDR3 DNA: TGCGCCAGCAGCCTTCGGGGGACAGTGCTTGAAGCTTTCTTT.

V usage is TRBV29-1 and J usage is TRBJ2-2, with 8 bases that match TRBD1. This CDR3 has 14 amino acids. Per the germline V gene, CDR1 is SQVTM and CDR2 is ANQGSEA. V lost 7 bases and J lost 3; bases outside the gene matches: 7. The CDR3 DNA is TGCAGCGGAAGGACAGGGTGGTACACCGGGGAGCTGTTTTTT. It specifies CSGRTGWYTGELFF.

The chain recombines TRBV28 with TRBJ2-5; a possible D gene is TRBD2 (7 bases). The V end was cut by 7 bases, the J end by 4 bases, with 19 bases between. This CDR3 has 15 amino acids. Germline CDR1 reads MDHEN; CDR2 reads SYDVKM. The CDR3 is CASTTGRGFGETQYF. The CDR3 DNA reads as TGTGCCAGCACCACAGGGAGGGGGTTTGGAGAGACCCAGTACTTC.

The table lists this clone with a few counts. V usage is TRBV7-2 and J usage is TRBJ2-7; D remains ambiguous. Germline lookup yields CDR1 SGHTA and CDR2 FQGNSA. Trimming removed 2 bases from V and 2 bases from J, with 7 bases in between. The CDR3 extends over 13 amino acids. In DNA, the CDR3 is TGTGCCAGCAGCTTAACGGGTCCCTACGAGCAGTACTTC. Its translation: CASSLTGPYEQYF.

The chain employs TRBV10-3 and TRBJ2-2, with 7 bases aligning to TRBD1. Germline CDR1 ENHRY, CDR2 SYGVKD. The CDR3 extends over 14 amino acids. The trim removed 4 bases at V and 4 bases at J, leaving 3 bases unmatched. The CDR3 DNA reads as TGTGCCATCAGTGCGGGACAGAGCACCGGGGAGCTGTTTTTT. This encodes CAISAGQSTGELFF.

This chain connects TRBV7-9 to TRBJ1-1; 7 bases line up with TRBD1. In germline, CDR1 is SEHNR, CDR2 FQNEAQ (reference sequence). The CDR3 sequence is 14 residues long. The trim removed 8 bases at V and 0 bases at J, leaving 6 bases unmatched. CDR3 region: CASRRQGLNTEAFF. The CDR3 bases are TGTGCCAGCCGTCGACAGGGACTGAACACTGAAGCTTTCTTT.

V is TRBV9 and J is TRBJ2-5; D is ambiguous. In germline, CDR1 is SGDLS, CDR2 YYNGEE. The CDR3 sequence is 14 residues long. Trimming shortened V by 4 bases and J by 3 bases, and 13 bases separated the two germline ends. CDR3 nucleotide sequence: TGTGCCAGCAGCCCCTACGAGAGAGAAGAGACCCAGTACTTC. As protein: CASSPYEREETQYF.

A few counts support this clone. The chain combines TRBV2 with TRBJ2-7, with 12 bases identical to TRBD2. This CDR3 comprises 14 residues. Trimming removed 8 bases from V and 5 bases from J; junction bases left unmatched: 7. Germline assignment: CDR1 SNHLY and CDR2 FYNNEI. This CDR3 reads CASFAGLAGHEQYF. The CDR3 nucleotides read TGTGCCAGCTTCGCGGGACTAGCGGGCCACGAGCAGTACTTC.

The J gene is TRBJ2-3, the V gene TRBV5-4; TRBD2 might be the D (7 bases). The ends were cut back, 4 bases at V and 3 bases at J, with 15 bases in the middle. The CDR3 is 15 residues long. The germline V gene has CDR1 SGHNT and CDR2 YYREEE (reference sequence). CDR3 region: CASSEGGPGTDTQYF. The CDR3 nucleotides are TGTGCCAGCAGCGAGGGGGGGCCGGGGACAGATACGCAGTATTTT.

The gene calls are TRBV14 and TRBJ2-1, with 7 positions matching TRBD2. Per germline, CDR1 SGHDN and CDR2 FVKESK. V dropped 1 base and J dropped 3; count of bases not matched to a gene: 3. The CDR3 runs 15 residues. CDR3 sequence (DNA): TGTGCCAGCAGCCAAGCACTAGCGCGCTACAATGAGCAGTTCTTC. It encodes CASSQALARYNEQFF.

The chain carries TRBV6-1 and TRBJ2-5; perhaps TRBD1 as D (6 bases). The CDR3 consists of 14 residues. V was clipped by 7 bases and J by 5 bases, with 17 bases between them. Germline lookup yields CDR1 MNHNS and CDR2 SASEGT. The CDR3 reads CASTQAQGRETQYF. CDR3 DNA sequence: TGTGCCAGCACCCAGGCCCAGGGGCGGGAGACCCAGTACTTC.

The CDR3 reads CAWSPLDRDNQPQHF. CDR3 coding DNA: TGTGCCTGGAGCCCTCTGGACAGAGACAATCAGCCCCAGCATTTT. The chain joins TRBV30 to TRBJ1-5, with TRBD1 as a possible D gene (6 bases). The V and J ends lost 3 bases and 3 bases respectively, with 15 bases between them. The CDR3 is made up of 15 amino acids. In germline, CDR1 is GTSNPN, CDR2 SVGIG (reference sequence).